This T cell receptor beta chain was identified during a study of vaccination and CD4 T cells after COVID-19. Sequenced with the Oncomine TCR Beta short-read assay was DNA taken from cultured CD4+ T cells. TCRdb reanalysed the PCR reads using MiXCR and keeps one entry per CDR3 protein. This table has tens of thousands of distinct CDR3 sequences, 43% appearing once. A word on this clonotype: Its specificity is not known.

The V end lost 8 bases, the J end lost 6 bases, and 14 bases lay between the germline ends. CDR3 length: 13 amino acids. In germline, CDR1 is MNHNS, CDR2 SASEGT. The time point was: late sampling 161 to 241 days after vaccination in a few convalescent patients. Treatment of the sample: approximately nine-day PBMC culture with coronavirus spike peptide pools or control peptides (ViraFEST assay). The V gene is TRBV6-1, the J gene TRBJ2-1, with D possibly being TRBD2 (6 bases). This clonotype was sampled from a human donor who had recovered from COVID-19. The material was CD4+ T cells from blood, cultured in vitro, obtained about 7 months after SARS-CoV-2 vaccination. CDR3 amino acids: CASWRAQPNEQFF. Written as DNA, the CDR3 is TGTGCCAGCTGGAGGGCCCAGCCCAATGAGCAGTTCTTC.